This T cell receptor beta chain comes out of a study of cytomegalovirus exposure and HLA in healthy donors. The V gene's germline CDR1 is MDHEN and CDR2 SYDVKM. CDR3 length equals 13 residues. The germline V and J ends were trimmed by 8 bases and 2 bases, with 12 bases remaining between them. Primers for the PCR totalled 60 Vbeta and 13 Jbeta. Generated by immunoSEQ multiplex PCR, the TCRdb table keeps only in-frame clones and is missing some. The table records 100,000 to 150,000 clones, 83% of them present only once. The rearrangement joins TRBV28 to TRBJ2-5; D possibly corresponds to TRBD1 (7 bases). The sample was PBMCs. This receptor was obtained from a young man in good health and CMV-seropositive. CDR3 region: CASSGDRQETQYF. DNA for the CDR3: TGTGCCAGCTCGGGGGACAGACAAGAGACCCAGTACTTC. Full variable domain (outside the CDR3, taken from reference TRBV28 and TRBJ2-5): DVKVTQSSRYLVKRTGEKVFLECVQDMDHENMFWYRQDPGLGLRLIYFSYDVKMKEKGDIPEGYSVSREKKERFSLILESASTNQTSMYLCASSGDRQETQYFGPGTRLLVL.